The entry below describes one TCR beta chain. This sample was included in a study of shared clonotypes between healthy human individuals. Repertoires were generated with immunoSEQ multiplex PCR, while TCRdb's copy carries only in-frame clones and drops some. The repertoire holds about 1,500,000 clones, with 96% as singletons. The V segment lost 6 bases and the J segment 3 bases; nucleotides outside the gene matches: 14. The germline V gene has CDR1 ENHRY and CDR2 SYGVKD. The CDR3 totals 17 residues. The origin of this receptor is a man younger than 45 in good health. Sequenced: naive CD4+ T cells sorted from blood. As for subset: CD45RA+ positively selected. This rearrangement joins TRBV10-3 to TRBJ2-1, with 7 bases that match TRBD2. The CDR3 region is CAISDLAGASGYNEQFF. CDR3 coding DNA: TGTGCCATCAGCGACCTGGCCGGGGCTAGCGGCTACAATGAGCAGTTCTTC.